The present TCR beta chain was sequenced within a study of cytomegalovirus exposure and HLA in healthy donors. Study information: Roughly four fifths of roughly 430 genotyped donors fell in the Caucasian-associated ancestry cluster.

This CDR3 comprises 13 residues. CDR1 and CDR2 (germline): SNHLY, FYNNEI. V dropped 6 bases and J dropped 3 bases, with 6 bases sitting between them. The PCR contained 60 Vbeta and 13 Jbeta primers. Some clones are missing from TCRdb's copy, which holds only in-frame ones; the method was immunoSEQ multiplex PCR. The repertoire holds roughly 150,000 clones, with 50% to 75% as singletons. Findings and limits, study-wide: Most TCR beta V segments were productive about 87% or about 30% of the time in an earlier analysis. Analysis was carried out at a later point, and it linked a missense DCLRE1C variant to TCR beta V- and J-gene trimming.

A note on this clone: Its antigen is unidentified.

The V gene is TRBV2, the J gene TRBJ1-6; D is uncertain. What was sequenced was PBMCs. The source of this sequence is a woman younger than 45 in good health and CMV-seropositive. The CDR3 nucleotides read TGTGCCAGCAGCGCAGGCTATAATTCACCCCTCCACTTT. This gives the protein CASSAGYNSPLHF.